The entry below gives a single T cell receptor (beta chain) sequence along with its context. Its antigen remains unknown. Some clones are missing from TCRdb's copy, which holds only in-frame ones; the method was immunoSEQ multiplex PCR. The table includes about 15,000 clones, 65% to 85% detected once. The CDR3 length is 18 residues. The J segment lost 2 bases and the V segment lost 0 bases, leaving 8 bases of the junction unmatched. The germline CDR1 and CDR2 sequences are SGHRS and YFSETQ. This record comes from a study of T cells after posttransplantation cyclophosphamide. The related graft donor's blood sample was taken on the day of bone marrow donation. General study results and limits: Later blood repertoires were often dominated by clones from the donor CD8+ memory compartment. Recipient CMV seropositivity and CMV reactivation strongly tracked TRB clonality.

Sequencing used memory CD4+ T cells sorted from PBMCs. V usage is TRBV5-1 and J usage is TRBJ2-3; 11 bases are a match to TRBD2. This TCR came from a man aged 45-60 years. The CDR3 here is CASSLAKTSGVITDTQYF. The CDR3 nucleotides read TGCGCCAGCAGCTTGGCCAAGACTAGCGGGGTTATCACAGATACGCAGTATTTT. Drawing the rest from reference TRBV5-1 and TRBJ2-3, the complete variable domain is KAGVTQTPRYLIKTRGQQVTLSCSPISGHRSVSWYQQTPGQGLQFLFEYFSETQRNKGNFPGRFSGRQFSNSRSEMNVSTLELGDSALYLCASSLAKTSGVITDTQYFGPGTRLTVL.